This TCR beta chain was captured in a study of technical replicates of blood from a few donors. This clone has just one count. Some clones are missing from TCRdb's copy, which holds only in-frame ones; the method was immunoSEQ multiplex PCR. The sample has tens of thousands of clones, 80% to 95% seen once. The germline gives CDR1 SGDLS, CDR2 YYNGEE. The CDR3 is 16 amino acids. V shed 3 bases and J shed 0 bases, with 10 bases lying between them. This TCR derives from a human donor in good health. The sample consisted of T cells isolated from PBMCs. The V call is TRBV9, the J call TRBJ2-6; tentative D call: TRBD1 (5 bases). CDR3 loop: CASSEGQTSGANVLTF. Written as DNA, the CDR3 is TGTGCCAGCAGCGAAGGACAAACCTCTGGGGCCAACGTCCTGACTTTC.